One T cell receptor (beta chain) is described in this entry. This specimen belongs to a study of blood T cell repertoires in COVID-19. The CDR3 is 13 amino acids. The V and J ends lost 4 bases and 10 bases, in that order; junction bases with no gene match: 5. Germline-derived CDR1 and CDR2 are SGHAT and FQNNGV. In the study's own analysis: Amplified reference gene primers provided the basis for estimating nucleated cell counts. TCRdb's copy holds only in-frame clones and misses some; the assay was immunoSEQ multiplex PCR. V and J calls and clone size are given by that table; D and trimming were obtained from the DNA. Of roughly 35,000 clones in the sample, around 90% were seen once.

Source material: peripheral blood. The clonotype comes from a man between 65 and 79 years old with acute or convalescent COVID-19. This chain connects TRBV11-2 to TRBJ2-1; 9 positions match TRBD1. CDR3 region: CASSSDRGGEQFF. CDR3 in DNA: TGTGCCAGCAGCTCGGACAGGGGTGGGGAGCAGTTCTTC.